The 12 T cell receptor beta chains below all came from one sample that was sequenced in a study of T cell responses to AZD1222 COVID-19 vaccine listed by TCRdb under 2021. The intended sense of this specimen's time point label: baseline before first vaccination. The library was obtained by the immunoSEQ multiplex PCR assay. The table comes from immuneACCESS by way of TCRdb, which keeps in-frame sequences with V and J called. Part of the clones is missing from these tables; in studies checked, under half for an unresolved V gene and the rest for unknown reasons. In this sample the table shows some 120,000 clones, about 89% of which occur a single time. 25% to 35% of the sample goes to the ten largest clones. Source: peripheral blood, taken on day 0 of AZD1222 vaccination. These receptors were taken from an adult in good health.

The chain carries TRBV13 and TRBJ2-1; 8 positions match TRBD2. This CDR3 has 16 amino acids. Trimming at V came to 5 bases and at J to 9 bases, leaving 15 bases not matched to a gene. Germline V gives CDR1 PRHDT, CDR2 FYEKMQ (reference sequence). The CDR3 reads CASSPRDSYREGEQFF. CDR3 bases: TGTGCCAGCAGCCCCCGGGACTCCTATCGGGAGGGTGAGCAGTTCTTC.

This chain joins TRBV29-1 and TRBJ1-2; D unresolved. This CDR3 is built from 11 residues. V was shortened by 6 bases and J by 4 bases, with 9 bases between the two germline ends. Germline-derived CDR1 and CDR2 are SQVTM and ANQGSEA. The CDR3 here is CSVDGSYGYTF. CDR3 nucleotide sequence: TGCAGCGTCGACGGTTCCTATGGCTACACCTTC. The whole variable domain, remainder taken from reference TRBV29-1 and TRBJ1-2, is SAVISQKPSRDICQRGTSLTIQCQVDSQVTMMFWYRQQPGQSLTLIATANQGSEATYESGFVIDKFPISRPNLTFSTLTVSNMSPEDSSIYLCSVDGSYGYTFGSGTRLTVV.

The gene calls are TRBV6-5 and TRBJ1-5; tentative D call: TRBD1 (6 bases). Germline V gene lookup returns CDR1 MNHEY and CDR2 SVGAGI. The germline V and J ends were trimmed by 8 bases and 4 bases, with 18 bases remaining between them. This CDR3 region has 15 residues. This CDR3 is CASPSGTSPNQPQHF. Here the CDR3 DNA reads TGTGCCAGCCCGTCCGGGACAAGTCCAAATCAGCCCCAGCATTTT.

In DNA, the CDR3 is TGTGCCAGCAGCCAGAGCTCTGGAAACACCATATATTTT. Its translation is CASSQSSGNTIYF. V usage is TRBV3-1 (or the pseudogene TRBV3-2) and J usage is TRBJ1-3; D remains ambiguous. Germline lookup yields CDR1 LGHDT and CDR2 YNNKEL (reference sequence). The CDR3 length is 13 residues. V shed 3 bases and J shed 0 bases, with 3 bases lying between them.

The genes are TRBV27 and TRBJ2-1; 7 bases fit TRBD1. Germline trimming cut 6 bases from V and 6 bases from J; bases unmatched to any gene: 14. The CDR3 has 16 amino acids. In germline, CDR1 is MNHEY, CDR2 SMNVEV (reference sequence). CDR3 sequence: CASRLPGARQGNEQFF. The CDR3 DNA reads as TGTGCCAGCAGACTTCCCGGAGCGAGACAGGGCAATGAGCAGTTCTTC.

This clone appeared once. The rearrangement uses TRBV5-5 and TRBJ2-5; tentatively, D is TRBD2 (6 bases). Germline CDR1 is SGHKS and CDR2 is YYEKEE (reference sequence). The CDR3 is 16 amino acids. V lost 4 bases and J lost 1, with 17 bases in between. CDR3: CASSLAPSRGQETQYF. CDR3 sequence (DNA): TGTGCCAGCAGCCTAGCGCCAAGTCGGGGCCAAGAGACCCAGTACTTC.

The genes are TRBV6-6 and TRBJ2-5; tentative D call: TRBD1 (6 bases). V was cut by 8 bases and J by 2 bases, with 9 bases left in between. Germline lookup yields CDR1 MNHNY and CDR2 SVGAGI (reference sequence). This CDR3 is 12 amino acids long. This CDR3 is CASQGMQETQYF. The CDR3 nucleotides are TGTGCCAGCCAGGGGATGCAAGAGACCCAGTACTTC.

The gene calls are TRBV7-9 and TRBJ1-6; perhaps TRBD1 as D (6 bases). Trimming took off 5 bases at V and 6 bases at J, with 14 bases between the two ends. There are 15 residues in the CDR3. Per germline, CDR1 SEHNR and CDR2 FQNEAQ (reference sequence). The CDR3 sequence: CASSPRQASNSPLHF. The DNA of the CDR3 is TGTGCCAGCAGCCCCCGACAGGCTTCTAATTCACCCCTCCACTTT.

The chain recombines TRBV7-2 with TRBJ2-1, with 7 bases matching TRBD1. Losses at the gene ends were 2 bases for V and 5 bases for J; bases not matched to a gene: 3. Germline V gives CDR1 SGHTA, CDR2 FQGNSA. The CDR3 length is 14 residues. CDR3 in amino acids: CASSLRQGNNEQFF. Here the CDR3 DNA reads TGTGCCAGCAGCTTACGACAGGGCAACAATGAGCAGTTCTTC.

The gene calls are TRBV7-2 and TRBJ2-7; 7 nucleotides agree with TRBD2. The CDR3 consists of 16 residues. J gave up 0 bases and V 1 base, and 6 bases lay outside the gene matches. The V gene's germline CDR1 is SGHTA and CDR2 FQGNSA. The DNA for the CDR3 is TGTGCCAGCAGCTTAGACGGGGCTAGCGGCTCCTACGAGCAGTACTTC. It is translated as CASSLDGASGSYEQYF.

V gene TRBV9 combines with J gene TRBJ2-3; 9 nucleotides agree with TRBD2. CDR1 and CDR2 from the germline V gene are SGDLS and YYNGEE. V lost 3 bases, J lost 5 bases, and 7 bases stayed unmatched. The CDR3 runs 15 residues. The CDR3 here is CASSGAGGVGDTQYF. As DNA, the CDR3 is TGTGCCAGCAGCGGAGCGGGGGGAGTAGGAGATACGCAGTATTTT. Variable domain in full (rest from reference TRBV9 and TRBJ2-3): DSGVTQTPKHLITATGQRVTLRCSPRSGDLSVYWYQQSLDQGLQFLIQYYNGEERAKGNILERFSAQQFPDLHSELNLSSLELGDSALYFCASSGAGGVGDTQYFGPGTRLTVL.

This clone was observed a few times. The gene calls are TRBV6-5 and TRBJ1-5; TRBD1 matches at 7 bases. The CDR3 totals 16 residues. CDR1 and CDR2 from the germline V gene are MNHEY and SVGAGI. With V trimmed by 3 bases and J by 4 bases, 9 bases remained unmatched. CDR3 in DNA: TGTGCCAGCAGTTATCTAACAGGGGCGGGTAATCAGCCCCAGCATTTT. Residues: CASSYLTGAGNQPQHF.